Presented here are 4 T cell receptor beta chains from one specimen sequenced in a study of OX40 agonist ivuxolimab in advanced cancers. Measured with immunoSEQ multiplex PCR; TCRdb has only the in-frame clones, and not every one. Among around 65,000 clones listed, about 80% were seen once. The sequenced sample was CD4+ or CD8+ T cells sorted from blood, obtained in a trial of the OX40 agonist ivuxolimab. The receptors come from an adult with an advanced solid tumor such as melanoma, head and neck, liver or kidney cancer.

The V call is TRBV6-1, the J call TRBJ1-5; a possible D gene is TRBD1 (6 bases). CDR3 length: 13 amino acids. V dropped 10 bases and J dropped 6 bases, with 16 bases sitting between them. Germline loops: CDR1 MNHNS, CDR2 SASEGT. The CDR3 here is CAISTGSVQPQHF. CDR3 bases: TGTGCCATTTCGACAGGCTCGGTTCAGCCCCAGCATTTT.

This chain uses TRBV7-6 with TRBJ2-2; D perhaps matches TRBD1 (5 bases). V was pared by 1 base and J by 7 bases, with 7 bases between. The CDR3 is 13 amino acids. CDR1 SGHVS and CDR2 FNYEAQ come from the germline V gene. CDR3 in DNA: TGTGCCAGCAGCTTAGAAAGGGGCGGGGAGCTGTTTTTT. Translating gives CASSLERGGELFF.

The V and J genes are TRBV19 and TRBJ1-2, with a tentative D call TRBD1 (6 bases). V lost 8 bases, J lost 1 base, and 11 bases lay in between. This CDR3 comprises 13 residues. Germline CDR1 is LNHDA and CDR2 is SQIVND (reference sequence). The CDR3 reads CASSTGSNYGYTF. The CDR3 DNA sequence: TGTGCCAGTTCCACAGGGAGTAACTATGGCTACACCTTC.

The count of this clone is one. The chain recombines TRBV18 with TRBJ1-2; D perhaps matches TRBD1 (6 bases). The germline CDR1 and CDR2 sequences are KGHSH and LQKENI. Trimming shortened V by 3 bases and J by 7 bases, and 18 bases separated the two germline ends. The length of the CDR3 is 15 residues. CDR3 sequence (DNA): TGTGCCAGCTCACCGGAGCAGGGGACCGCTCGTGGCTACACCTTC. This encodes CASSPEQGTARGYTF.